A single sample gave rise to the 20 T cell receptor beta chains below, sequenced in a study of blood T cell repertoires in COVID-19. Assay used: immunoSEQ multiplex PCR; TCRdb lists only in-frame clones, some missing. The sample carries 150,000 to 200,000 clones, 94% recorded once. Sequencing input: peripheral blood. All receptors come from a man aged 25 to 40 with COVID-19, enrolled during active disease.

The chain joins TRBV5-4 to TRBJ1-2, with 8 positions matching TRBD1. Trimming removed 0 bases from V and 8 bases from J; junction bases left unmatched: 12. The CDR3 has 16 residues. Germline assignment: CDR1 SGHNT and CDR2 YYREEE (reference sequence). The CDR3 DNA follows: TGTGCCAGCAGCTTGGGTGGGACAGGCCCCTTTCGCGGCTACACCTTC. Protein sequence: CASSLGGTGPFRGYTF.

J is TRBJ2-7 and V is TRBV19; 11 bases agree with TRBD1. The length of the CDR3 is 15 residues. The V gene end was trimmed by 4 bases and the J gene end by 2 bases; junction bases not matched to a gene: 4. In germline, CDR1 is LNHDA, CDR2 SQIVND (reference sequence). For the CDR3, the DNA is TGTGCCAGTAGTAGCGCGGGACAGGGGGCCTACGAGCAGTACTTC. It translates to CASSSAGQGAYEQYF.

The J gene is TRBJ1-3, the V gene TRBV7-2; D gene unclear. This CDR3 is built from 16 residues. From germline, CDR1 is SGHTA and CDR2 FQGNSA. V was shortened by 1 base and J by 0 bases, with 10 bases between the two germline ends. The CDR3 spells CASSLGGEYSGNTIYF. As DNA, the CDR3 is TGTGCCAGCAGCTTAGGAGGTGAATACTCTGGAAACACCATATATTTT.

The table lists this clone with a count of one. V usage is TRBV18 and J usage is TRBJ1-6, with unresolved D. The CDR3 is 15 amino acids. With 3 bases removed from V and 7 bases from J, the gap between germline ends came to 13 bases. Germline CDR1 and CDR2: KGHSH and LQKENI. The CDR3 sequence is CASSPLTEQNSPLHF. CDR3 bases: TGTGCCAGCTCACCGCTTACAGAACAGAATTCACCCCTCCACTTT.

This clone was seen a single time. The rearrangement joins TRBV29-1 to TRBJ2-7; possibly TRBD1 for D (5 bases). There are 13 residues in the CDR3. Trimming stripped 4 bases from V and 6 bases from J, with 16 bases between. The germline gives CDR1 SQVTM, CDR2 ANQGSEA. The CDR3 region has the DNA TGCAGCGTTGTATCCCAGGGTAGGATCGAGCAGTACTTC. Translating gives CSVVSQGRIEQYF.

This clone was found once. The CDR3 nucleotides read TGTGCCAGTAGTGACTATAACTCAGGGGACTCACCCCTCCACTTT. This encodes CASSDYNSGDSPLHF. The V gene is TRBV19, the J gene TRBJ1-6; tentative D call: TRBD1 (6 bases). Trimming stripped 5 bases from V and 10 bases from J, with 18 bases between. Germline assignment: CDR1 LNHDA and CDR2 SQIVND (reference sequence). The CDR3 length is 15 residues.

The chain joins TRBV5-4 to TRBJ2-2; D is possibly TRBD2 (6 bases). Per the germline V gene, CDR1 is SGHNT and CDR2 is YYREEE (reference sequence). The V and J ends lost 1 base and 5 bases respectively, with 15 bases between them. The CDR3 runs 16 residues. CDR3 residues: CASSLSGGLGTGELFF. CDR3 nucleotide sequence: TGTGCCAGCAGCTTGAGCGGAGGGTTAGGAACCGGGGAGCTGTTTTTT.

The table lists this clone with a count of one. The chain joins TRBV5-6 to TRBJ2-5, with 13 bases lining up with TRBD2. The J segment lost 3 bases and the V segment lost 2 bases, leaving 4 bases of the junction unmatched. Germline assignment: CDR1 SGHDT and CDR2 YYEEEE. CDR3 length equals 16 residues. The CDR3 is CASSLPGTSGEETQYF. CDR3 bases: TGTGCCAGCAGCTTACCTGGGACTAGCGGGGAAGAGACCCAGTACTTC.

The chain recombines TRBV3-1 (or the pseudogene TRBV3-2) with TRBJ1-1; D not certain. Germline V gene data show CDR1 as LGHDT and CDR2 as YNNKEL (reference sequence). V lost 4 bases and J 8 bases, leaving 14 bases between the germline ends. The CDR3 sequence is 13 residues long. The CDR3 spells CASSRETGVEAFF. CDR3 in DNA: TGTGCCAGCAGCCGAGAGACGGGAGTAGAAGCTTTCTTT.

Regarding this clone: The same CDR3 also results from other DNA sequences found in this sample. This chain links TRBV3-1 (or the pseudogene TRBV3-2) with TRBJ1-4, with no clear D. CDR1 LGHDT and CDR2 YNNKEL come from the germline V gene (reference sequence). The V gene lost 3 bases and the J gene lost 7 bases, with 18 bases spanning the gap. The CDR3 spans 16 residues. CDR3 nucleotide sequence: TGTGCCAGCAGCCAGGCCGCGGGAACGGGAGGTGAAAAACTGTTTTTT. It encodes CASSQAAGTGGEKLFF.

The chain joins TRBV9 to TRBJ2-1; 8 bases align to TRBD1. After removal of 3 bases from V and 0 bases from J, the junction contained 5 bases not matched to a gene. The CDR3 covers 16 residues. The germline V gene has CDR1 SGDLS and CDR2 YYNGEE. Here the CDR3 reads CASSAGGQVSYNEQFF. The CDR3 DNA sequence: TGTGCCAGCAGCGCCGGGGGACAGGTCTCCTACAATGAGCAGTTCTTC.

This chain joins TRBV27 and TRBJ2-7; D is unclear. The V gene's germline CDR1 is MNHEY and CDR2 SMNVEV (reference sequence). Deletions cut 2 bases from V and 0 bases from J, with 5 bases between. The CDR3 has 13 amino acids. CDR3 amino acids: CASSLTDSYEQYF. For the CDR3, the DNA is TGTGCCAGCAGTTTAACTGACTCCTACGAGCAGTACTTC.

V and J are TRBV19 and TRBJ2-5; a weak D match, TRBD1 (5 bases). Looked up from germline, CDR1 is LNHDA and CDR2 is SQIVND (reference sequence). V was shortened by 4 bases and J by 1 base, with 10 bases between the two germline ends. This CDR3 has 14 amino acids. The CDR3 nucleotides are TGTGCCAGTAGTAGGACAACCCGCCAAGAGACCCAGTACTTC. Translation gives CASSRTTRQETQYF.

The chain combines TRBV19 with TRBJ1-5; no clear D gene. This CDR3 has 16 amino acids. Per germline, CDR1 LNHDA and CDR2 SQIVND (reference sequence). V was trimmed by 6 bases and J by 6 bases, leaving 21 bases between them. CDR3 DNA: TGTGCCAGTAGACCCCCGAGGGCAGGTCTTATTCAGCCCCAGCATTTT. This sequence encodes CASRPPRAGLIQPQHF.

The V call is TRBV4-2, the J call TRBJ2-5; 11 bases align to TRBD2. From germline, CDR1 is LGHNA and CDR2 YNFKEQ. The V segment lost 0 bases and the J segment 2 bases; nucleotides outside the gene matches: 2. This CDR3 is built from 16 residues. CDR3 loop: CASSQELAGAQETQYF. For the CDR3, the DNA is TGTGCCAGCAGCCAAGAACTAGCGGGGGCACAAGAGACCCAGTACTTC.

The chain uses TRBV24-1 and TRBJ1-2, with D perhaps TRBD1 (6 bases). The V gene's germline CDR1 is KGHDR and CDR2 SFDVKD. The CDR3 is 16 residues long. With 8 bases removed from V and 8 bases from J, the gap between germline ends came to 26 bases. CDR3 coding DNA: TGTGCCACCACTCGACAGGCCCTCCGGGGGGTTGGAGGCTACACCTTC. This encodes CATTRQALRGVGGYTF.

This chain links TRBV9 with TRBJ2-5; TRBD2 aligns across 13 bases. Losses at the gene ends were 1 base for V and 2 bases for J; bases not matched to a gene: 5. This CDR3 spans 17 amino acids. CDR1 and CDR2 (germline): SGDLS, YYNGEE. CDR3 nucleotides: TGTGCCAGCAGCGTAATGGGACTAGCGGGGAGACAAGAGACCCAGTACTTC. Its translation: CASSVMGLAGRQETQYF.

This sequence joins TRBV19 and TRBJ1-5; D gene uncertain. Trimming pared 3 bases from V and 3 bases from J, leaving 12 bases between. Germline V gene sequence: CDR1 LNHDA, CDR2 SQIVND (reference sequence). The CDR3 consists of 15 residues. The CDR3 spells CASSIRGRINQPQHF. CDR3 nucleotides: TGTGCCAGTAGTATTCGTGGGAGAATCAATCAGCCCCAGCATTTT.

J is TRBJ1-2 and V is TRBV6-4; TRBD1 aligns across 9 bases. V was clipped by 3 bases and J by 8 bases; unmatched bases: 7. Germline CDR1 and CDR2: MRHNA and SNTAGT. The CDR3 length is 14 residues. The CDR3 loop reads CASSENTGGYGYTF. In DNA form, the CDR3 reads TGTGCCAGCAGTGAAAACACAGGGGGCTACGGCTACACCTTC.

The V gene is TRBV6-1, the J gene TRBJ1-1; TRBD1 is a possible D gene (5 bases). Deletions cut 3 bases from V and 3 bases from J, with 8 bases between. The germline V gene encodes CDR1 MNHNS and CDR2 SASEGT. There are 13 residues in the CDR3. The CDR3 DNA reads as TGTGCCAGCAGTGACGGCAGGGACACTGAAGCTTTCTTT. Translated, it gives CASSDGRDTEAFF.